This is a list of T cell receptor beta chains from one sample in a study of CD8+CD57+ T cells in acquired aplastic anemia. TCRdb reprocessed the reads via MiXCR and lists one record per CDR3 protein. The profile shows about 110,000 distinct CDR3 sequences, under 60% of them singletons. Source material: sorted CD4+, CD8+, or CD8+CD57+ T cells (not recorded which) from PBMCs. The source of these receptors is a human donor in good health, serving as a control. Both conserved end residues are part of each CDR3. A D gene is named only where the DNA matches it firmly. A clone size is listed for some rows: how often the clone was seen (once, few, many), or a class if it is expanded.

CDR3nt,CDR3aa,abundance,v_gene,d_gene,j_gene
TGTGCCAGCTCTTCAGAAGGGGGTAAAAGGCCCCGATTT,CASSSEGGKRPRF,NA,TRBV7-3,NA,TRBJ1-1
TGTGCCAGTTTAGCGGGACTAACAGATACGCAGTATTTT,CASLAGLTDTQYF,many,TRBV12-3/TRBV12-4,TRBD2,TRBJ2-3
TGTGCCAGCAGCTACGACAATGAGCAGTTCTTC,CASSYDNEQFF,NA,TRBV2,NA,TRBJ2-1
TGCGCCAGCAGCTTGGTAGGGTGGACTAGCCCCCGTAATGAGCAGTTCTTC,CASSLVGWTSPRNEQFF,many,TRBV5-1,TRBD2,TRBJ2-1
TGTGCCAGCAGACGTTTGGGGACTCTCGGGGAGCTGTTTTTT,CASRRLGTLGELFF,NA,TRBV2,NA,TRBJ2-2
TGTGCCAGCAGCGACAAGGCAGATACGCAGTATTTT,CASSDKADTQYF,NA,TRBV7-3,NA,TRBJ2-3
TGCGCCAGCACCTCGGGGAGAGAAGCTTTCTTT,CASTSGREAFF,NA,TRBV5-1,NA,TRBJ1-1
TGTGCCAGTAGTGAGGCCCGGGGGCGATATTCACCCCTCCACTTT,CASSEARGRYSPLHF,NA,TRBV19,NA,TRBJ1-6
TGTGCCAGCAGTGAAGACACCAAAGGGTCCTACGAGCAGTACTTC,CASSEDTKGSYEQYF,NA,TRBV2,NA,TRBJ2-7
TGTGCCAGCAGCCCGGGACAGCGAGAGACCCAGTACTTC,CASSPGQRETQYF,few,TRBV7-2,TRBD1,TRBJ2-5
TGCGCCAGGGAGGGGGGGCGTCCAGATACGCAGTATTTT,CAREGGRPDTQYF,NA,TRBV10-1,NA,TRBJ2-3
TGCAGTGCTAGAGGCAGGGTCGGCAACGAGCAGTACTTC,CSARGRVGNEQYF,NA,TRBV20-1,NA,TRBJ2-7
TGCGCCAGCAGTGAGTCGGCTTCTCCCAATGAGCAGTACTTC,CASSESASPNEQYF,NA,TRBV10-1,NA,TRBJ2-7
TGTGCCAGCAGTGACTCTATCGGGAGCACTGAAGCTTTCTTT,CASSDSIGSTEAFF,many,TRBV6-4,NA,TRBJ1-1
TGTGCCAGCAGTTTCCTGAATTCACCCCTCCACTTT,CASSFLNSPLHF,NA,TRBV12-3/TRBV12-4,NA,TRBJ1-6
TGTGCCAGCAGTGCCCCCGGGACTACTAACTATGGCTACACCTTC,CASSAPGTTNYGYTF,few,TRBV25-1,NA,TRBJ1-2